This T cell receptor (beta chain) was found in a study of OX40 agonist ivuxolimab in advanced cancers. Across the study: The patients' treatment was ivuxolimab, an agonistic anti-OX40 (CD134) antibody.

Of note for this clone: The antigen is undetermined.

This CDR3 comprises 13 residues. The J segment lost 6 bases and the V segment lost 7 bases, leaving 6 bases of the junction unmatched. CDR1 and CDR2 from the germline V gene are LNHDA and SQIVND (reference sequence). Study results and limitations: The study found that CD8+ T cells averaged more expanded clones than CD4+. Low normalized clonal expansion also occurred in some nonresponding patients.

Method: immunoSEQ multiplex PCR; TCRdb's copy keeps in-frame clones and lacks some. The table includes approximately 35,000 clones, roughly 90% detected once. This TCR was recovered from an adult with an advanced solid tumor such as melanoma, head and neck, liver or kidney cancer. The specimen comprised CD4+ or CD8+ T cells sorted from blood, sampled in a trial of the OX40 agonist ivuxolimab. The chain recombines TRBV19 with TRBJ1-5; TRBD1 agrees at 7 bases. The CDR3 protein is CASKQGSGQPQHF. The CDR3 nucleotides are TGTGCCAGTAAACAGGGGAGTGGTCAGCCCCAGCATTTT. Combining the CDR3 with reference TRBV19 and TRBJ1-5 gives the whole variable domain DGGITQSPKYLFRKEGQNVTLSCEQNLNHDAMYWYRQDPGQGLRLIYYSQIVNDFQKGDIAEGYSVSREKKESFPLTVTSAQKNPTAFYLCASKQGSGQPQHFGDGTRLSIL.